This T cell receptor beta chain originates from a study of blood T cell repertoires in COVID-19. TCRdb's copy holds only in-frame clones and misses some; the assay was immunoSEQ multiplex PCR. The table shows nearly 90,000 clones, with 90% occurring only once. Source material: peripheral blood. The sequence came from a man aged 18-30 years with COVID-19, enrolled during active disease.

CDR3 sequence: CASSLFFGSGANVLTF. As DNA, the CDR3 is TGCGCCAGCAGTCTATTTTTTGGCTCTGGGGCCAACGTCCTGACTTTC. This sequence joins TRBV4-1 and TRBJ2-6; no clear D gene. The V and J ends lost 6 bases and 0 bases respectively, with 12 bases between them. Germline assignment: CDR1 MGHRA and CDR2 YSYEKL. CDR3 length: 16 amino acids.